The 18 T cell receptor beta chains presented below share a single source sample, sequenced in a study of blood T cells in healthy people across ages. A second PCR, run for about 6 to 11 cycles, used a sample-barcoded 5' primer plus a J-beta primer mix. Using its own MiXCR run on the 5' RACE reads, TCRdb lists one record per CDR3 protein. The table shows 730,000 or so distinct CDR3 sequences, with about 40% occurring only once. Sequences were obtained from blood. These TCRs come from a woman aged 55-70 years in good health.

For this clonotype: A read error may be the cause here, since a much bigger clone is one base away. V gene TRBV7-2 combines with J gene TRBJ2-1, with 7 bases aligning to TRBD2. V lost 2 bases, J lost 4 bases, and 5 bases stayed unmatched. The CDR3 totals 15 residues. The germline gives CDR1 SGHTA, CDR2 FQGNSA. CDR3 amino acids: CASSLPGRAYNEQFF. The CDR3 DNA follows: TGTGCCAGCAGCTTACCGGGGAGGGCGTACAATGAGCAGTTCTTC.

V usage is TRBV28 and J usage is TRBJ2-7; 7 bases fit TRBD1. The V segment lost 5 bases and the J segment 6 bases; nucleotides outside the gene matches: 10. Germline-derived CDR1 and CDR2 are MDHEN and SYDVKM. The CDR3 has 14 residues. The CDR3 DNA reads TGTGCCAGCAGTCCCTGGGACAGCGATACCGAGCAGTACTTC. This encodes CASSPWDSDTEQYF.

This clonotype showed up many times. The chain employs TRBV2 and TRBJ2-1; no clear D. The length of the CDR3 is 13 residues. V lost 5 bases and J lost 0, with 5 bases in between. From germline, CDR1 is SNHLY and CDR2 FYNNEI. CDR3 residues: CASSPRSYNEQFF. The CDR3 coding sequence is TGTGCCAGCAGTCCCCGCTCCTACAATGAGCAGTTCTTC.

This clonotype was counted a few times. The chain combines TRBV18 with TRBJ2-5; possibly TRBD1 or TRBD2 for D (5 bases each). The CDR3 runs 13 residues. V lost 2 bases to trimming and J lost 2 bases, with 6 bases between them. Germline loops: CDR1 KGHSH, CDR2 LQKENI. This CDR3 reads CASSPEGQETQYF. The DNA of the CDR3 is TGTGCCAGCTCACCAGAGGGGCAAGAGACCCAGTACTTC. Filled out from reference TRBV18 and TRBJ2-5, the complete variable domain reads NAGVMQNPRHLVRRRGQEARLRCSPMKGHSHVYWYRQLPEEGLKFMVYLQKENIIDESGMPKERFSAEFPKEGPSILRIQQVVRGDSAAYFCASSPEGQETQYFGPGTRLLVL.

This sequence joins TRBV7-3 and TRBJ2-1, with D unresolved. Germline loops: CDR1 SGHTA, CDR2 FQGTGA. The CDR3 is made up of 15 amino acids. V dropped 2 bases and J dropped 0 bases, with 8 bases sitting between them. The CDR3 sequence: CASSLERSSYNEQFF. The CDR3 DNA reads TGTGCCAGCAGCTTAGAACGGAGCTCCTACAATGAGCAGTTCTTC.

V gene TRBV9 combines with J gene TRBJ2-3; no definite D call. Trimming cost V 2 bases and J 0 bases, with 10 bases left between them. This CDR3 is built from 15 residues. Germline V gene data show CDR1 as SGDLS and CDR2 as YYNGEE. The CDR3 is CASSVGDHSTDTQYF. Written as DNA, the CDR3 is TGTGCCAGCAGCGTTGGGGATCATAGCACAGATACGCAGTATTTT.

This clonotype has just a few counts. The genes are TRBV7-8 and TRBJ1-5; D ambiguous. Trimming took off 5 bases at V and 0 bases at J, with 11 bases between the two ends. This CDR3 is 15 amino acids long. Germline CDR1 and CDR2: SGHVS and FQNEAQ. CDR3 protein: CASSLDTYSNQPQHF. The CDR3 DNA is TGTGCCAGCAGCCTCGACACTTATAGCAATCAGCCCCAGCATTTT.

Concerning this clonotype itself: One junction end does not reproduce the germline sequence, and a read error may be involved. V usage is TRBV24-1 and J usage is TRBJ2-3, with unresolved D. CDR1 and CDR2 (germline): KGHDR, SFDVKD. The CDR3 spans 14 residues. The CDR3 loop is CATSGRSHTDAQYF. CDR3 nucleotides: TGTGCCACCAGTGGCAGGAGCCACACAGATGCGCAGTATTTT.

A word on this clonotype: No conserved phenylalanine or tryptophan ends this CDR3, so it is likely a read error. This sequence joins TRBV18 and TRBJ2-5, with 9 bases identical to TRBD1. The V segment lost 3 bases and the J segment 3 bases; nucleotides outside the gene matches: 5. CDR1 KGHSH and CDR2 LQKENI come from the germline V gene. This CDR3 comprises 15 residues. The CDR3 here is CASSPRTGVEETQYL. CDR3 in DNA: TGTGCCAGCTCACCCCGGACAGGGGTAGAAGAGACCCAGTACTTA.

This clonotype was counted many times. J is TRBJ2-1 and V is TRBV20-1; D might be TRBD2 (5 bases). Germline CDR1 is DFQATT and CDR2 is SNEGSKA (reference sequence). The CDR3 runs 13 residues. Trimming left V 6 bases short and J 8 bases short, with 17 bases between. CDR3 residues: CSAWEPPLDEQFF. DNA of the CDR3: TGCAGTGCATGGGAGCCACCCCTCGATGAGCAGTTCTTC.

This chain connects TRBV4-1 to TRBJ1-2; D is unclear. Germline CDR1 is MGHRA and CDR2 is YSYEKL. Trimming took off 0 bases at V and 6 bases at J, with 14 bases between the two ends. The CDR3 loop spans 15 amino acids. In nucleotides, the CDR3 is TGCGCCAGCAGCCAAGAACCAGCGCCAAAGGATGGCTACACCTTC. It is translated as CASSQEPAPKDGYTF.

This chain's CDR3 is CASSYQYQTYEQYF. The CDR3 bases are TGTGCCAGCAGTTATCAATACCAAACCTACGAGCAGTACTTC. The chain couples TRBV6-5 to TRBJ2-7; D ambiguous. V dropped 3 bases and J dropped 2 bases, with 11 bases sitting between them. This CDR3 has 14 residues. Germline assignment: CDR1 MNHEY and CDR2 SVGAGI.

CDR3 sequence reads: CASSQVEGAGNYGYTF. The CDR3, as DNA: TGTGCCAGCAGCCAAGTGGAGGGGGCCGGTAACTATGGCTACACCTTC. The chain employs TRBV3-1 and TRBJ1-2, with TRBD1 matching 7 bases. In germline, CDR1 is LGHDT, CDR2 YNNKEL (reference sequence). The CDR3 contains 16 residues. The junction had 6 bases not matched to a gene; V was cut back by 1 base and J by 1 base.

This chain joins TRBV10-1 and TRBJ1-1; D may be TRBD1 (5 bases). This CDR3 contains 14 residues. Trimming took off 0 bases at V and 2 bases at J, with 7 bases between the two ends. From germline, CDR1 is WNHNN and CDR2 SYGVQD (reference sequence). The CDR3 loop is CASSESTANTEAFF. In DNA, the CDR3 is TGCGCCAGCAGTGAGTCGACAGCTAACACTGAAGCTTTCTTT.

The J gene is TRBJ2-7, the V gene TRBV6-2 or TRBV6-3; D uncertain. Deletions cut 5 bases from V and 6 bases from J, with 11 bases between. CDR3 length: 12 amino acids. The germline CDR1 and CDR2 sequences are MNHEY and SVGEGT. CDR3 in amino acids: CASSPVLTEQYF. The CDR3 DNA sequence: TGTGCCAGCAGTCCTGTCCTAACCGAGCAGTACTTC.

This clonotype was picked up a small number of times. The chain carries TRBV2 and TRBJ2-3, with TRBD2 matching over 9 bases. Germline lookup yields CDR1 SNHLY and CDR2 FYNNEI. The CDR3 covers 13 residues. The V segment lost 7 bases and the J segment 3 bases; nucleotides outside the gene matches: 2. The CDR3 is CASTTSGTDTQYF. The CDR3 DNA is TGTGCCAGCACGACTAGCGGTACAGATACGCAGTATTTT. The full variable domain, its missing parts supplied by reference TRBV2 and TRBJ2-3, is EPEVTQTPSHQVTQMGQEVILRCVPISNHLYFYWYRQILGQKVEFLVSFYNNEISEKSEIFDDQFSVERPDGSNFTLKIRSTKLEDSAMYFCASTTSGTDTQYFGPGTRLTVL.

As regards this clonotype: The CDR3 ends on some other residue instead of the conserved phenylalanine or tryptophan, so this is likely a read error. V and J are TRBV6-5 and TRBJ2-1, with 12 positions matching TRBD2. CDR1 and CDR2 from the germline V gene are MNHEY and SVGAGI. The CDR3 has 15 residues. V was clipped by 6 bases and J by 8 bases; unmatched bases: 8. The CDR3 region has the DNA TGTGCCAGCAGCCTAGGGCTAGCGGGAGGGCATGAGCAGTTCTTA. Its protein is CASSLGLAGGHEQFL.

This clonotype was counted between two and nine times. The chain links TRBV12-3 or TRBV12-4 to TRBJ2-1; D is uncertain. The CDR3 sequence is 12 residues long. Deletions cut 3 bases from V and 8 bases from J, with 8 bases between. The CDR3 region is CASSFQIDEQFF. CDR3 sequence (DNA): TGTGCCAGCAGTTTCCAGATCGATGAGCAGTTCTTC.